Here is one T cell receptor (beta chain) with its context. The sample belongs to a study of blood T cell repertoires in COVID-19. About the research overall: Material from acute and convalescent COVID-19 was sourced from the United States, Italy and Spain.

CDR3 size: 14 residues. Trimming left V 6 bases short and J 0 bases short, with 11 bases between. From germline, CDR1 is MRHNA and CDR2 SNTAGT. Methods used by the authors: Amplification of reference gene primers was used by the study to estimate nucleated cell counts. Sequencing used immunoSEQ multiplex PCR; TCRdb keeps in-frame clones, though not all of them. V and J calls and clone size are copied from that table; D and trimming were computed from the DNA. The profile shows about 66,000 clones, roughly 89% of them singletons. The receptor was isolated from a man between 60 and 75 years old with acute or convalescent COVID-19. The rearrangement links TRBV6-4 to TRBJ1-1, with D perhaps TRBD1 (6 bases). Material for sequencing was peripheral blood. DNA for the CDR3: TGTGCCAGCAGAAAGACAGGATTGAACACTGAAGCTTTCTTT. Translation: CASRKTGLNTEAFF.